The 14 T cell receptor beta chains given below trace back to one sample, sequenced in a study of cytomegalovirus exposure and HLA in healthy donors. A multiplex PCR was run with 60 Vbeta primers and 13 Jbeta primers. The protocol was immunoSEQ multiplex PCR, while the TCRdb copy is restricted to in-frame clones and leaves out a portion. The sample shows about 130,000 clones, 84% of them seen only once. The sequencing sample was made of PBMCs. These TCRs come from a woman between 18 and 29 years old in good health and CMV-seropositive.

The rearrangement uses TRBV10-2 and TRBJ1-1; the match to TRBD1 covers 7 bases. Trimming cost V 1 base and J 1 base; bases outside gene matches: 12. This CDR3 is built from 18 residues. Germline V gene data show CDR1 as WSHSY and CDR2 as SAAADI. Here the CDR3 DNA reads TGCGCCAGCAGTGAGTATGCAGGGGGTTACGGGCGGAACACTGAAGCTTTCTTT. Protein product: CASSEYAGGYGRNTEAFF.

CDR3 sequence reads: CASSYSQGENGYTF. The DNA of the CDR3 is TGTGCCAGCAGTTACTCGCAGGGGGAGAACGGCTACACCTTC. The chain is built from TRBV6-5 and TRBJ1-2; 7 positions agree with TRBD1. Germline V lookup: CDR1 MNHEY, CDR2 SVGAGI. The V gene end was trimmed by 0 bases and the J gene end by 8 bases; junction bases not matched to a gene: 6. The CDR3 totals 14 residues.

This clone has only one observation. CDR3 residues: CASSLIAGEAFF. The CDR3 nucleotides read TGTGCCAGCAGCTTGATCGCGGGAGAAGCTTTCTTT. The chain links TRBV7-8 to TRBJ1-1, with D unclear. The CDR3 is made up of 12 amino acids. The germline gives CDR1 SGHVS, CDR2 FQNEAQ. V lost 3 bases and J 8 bases, leaving 10 bases between the germline ends.

The J gene is TRBJ1-2, the V gene TRBV7-8; maybe TRBD1 (5 bases). The CDR3 has 14 residues. Trimming cost V 5 bases and J 3 bases, with 13 bases left between them. In germline, CDR1 is SGHVS, CDR2 FQNEAQ. As DNA, the CDR3 is TGTGCCAGCAGCGCCCGGGACTCCGACTATGGCTACACCTTC. Its translation: CASSARDSDYGYTF.

CDR3 in DNA: TGCGCCAGCAGGCCCGGTGGGAGAGGGGAGGGCACAGATACGCAGTATTTT. This encodes CASRPGGRGEGTDTQYF. V gene TRBV4-1 combines with J gene TRBJ2-3; D possibly corresponds to TRBD2 (6 bases). The V gene lost 6 bases and the J gene lost 1 base, with 20 bases spanning the gap. The CDR3 loop spans 17 amino acids. The germline V gene encodes CDR1 MGHRA and CDR2 YSYEKL.

The genes are TRBV30 and TRBJ1-6; D not certain. Trimming shortened V by 2 bases and J by 0 bases, and 8 bases separated the two germline ends. The CDR3 totals 15 residues. CDR1 is GTSNPN, CDR2 SVGIG, per germline (reference sequence). CDR3 bases: TGTGCCTGGAGTCAGGTCAGCTCCTATAATTCACCCCTCCACTTT. Its protein product is CAWSQVSSYNSPLHF.

This chain uses TRBV13 with TRBJ1-5; perhaps TRBD1 as D (6 bases). The CDR3 has 13 residues. Germline V gene data show CDR1 as PRHDT and CDR2 as FYEKMQ (reference sequence). The germline V and J ends were trimmed by 4 bases and 7 bases, with 11 bases remaining between them. The CDR3 is CASSSYRDQPQHF. The CDR3 DNA is TGTGCCAGCAGCTCCTACAGGGACCAGCCCCAGCATTTT.

The CDR3 DNA follows: TGTGCCACCAGGGGGGGAATAGGCAATCAGCCCCAGCATTTT. The encoded protein is CATRGGIGNQPQHF. The chain links TRBV15 to TRBJ1-5, with D maybe TRBD1 (5 bases). Germline V gene lookup returns CDR1 LNHNV and CDR2 YYDKDF (reference sequence). V lost 6 bases to trimming and J lost 2 bases, with 11 bases between them. The CDR3 contains 14 residues.

The chain's CDR3 is CSVEGPDRANTEAFF. CDR3 coding DNA: TGCAGCGTTGAAGGGCCCGACAGGGCTAACACTGAAGCTTTCTTT. This chain joins TRBV29-1 and TRBJ1-1; 7 positions agree with TRBD1. Germline trimming cut 1 base from V and 2 bases from J; bases unmatched to any gene: 7. This CDR3 is 15 amino acids long. Germline V CDR1 and CDR2: SQVTM, ANQGSEA.

The genes are TRBV5-4 and TRBJ1-1; weak D call: TRBD1 (5 bases). Germline V CDR1 and CDR2: SGHNT, YYREEE (reference sequence). The V end was cut by 1 base, the J end by 2 bases, with 6 bases between. The CDR3 consists of 13 residues. DNA of the CDR3: TGTGCCAGCAGCTTGAGGGGAAACACTGAAGCTTTCTTT. This gives the protein CASSLRGNTEAFF.

This chain uses TRBV5-1 with TRBJ2-5, with D maybe TRBD1 (5 bases). CDR1 and CDR2 (germline): SGHRS, YFSETQ. V was shortened by 4 bases and J by 5 bases, with 18 bases between the two germline ends. CDR3 length: 15 amino acids. The CDR3 DNA reads TGCGCCAGCAGCCAAAGTGGGGCAGAGGAGGAGACCCAGTACTTC. This translates into CASSQSGAEEETQYF.

V is TRBV10-3 and J is TRBJ2-5, with 10 bases aligning to TRBD2. The V gene's germline CDR1 is ENHRY and CDR2 SYGVKD. The CDR3 is 16 residues long. V was pared by 2 bases and J by 5 bases, with 8 bases of the junction left unmatched. This CDR3 reads CAISEGVAGGSETQYF. The CDR3 bases are TGTGCCATCAGTGAGGGGGTAGCGGGGGGTTCTGAGACCCAGTACTTC.

The chain combines TRBV27 with TRBJ2-3, with D maybe TRBD2 (5 bases). V was pared by 5 bases and J by 5 bases, with 11 bases between. This CDR3 region has 13 residues. Germline lookup yields CDR1 MNHEY and CDR2 SMNVEV (reference sequence). In DNA form, the CDR3 reads TGTGCCAGCAGTCGGACTTCCCAAGATACGCAGTATTTT. This sequence encodes CASSRTSQDTQYF.

This clone was seen a single time. This chain joins TRBV6-5 and TRBJ2-6; the D is unclear. The CDR3 length is 12 residues. Trimming removed 8 bases at V and 1 base at J, with 3 bases between. Germline loops: CDR1 MNHEY, CDR2 SVGAGI. The CDR3 sequence is CASQSGANVLTF. DNA for the CDR3: TGTGCCAGCCAGTCTGGGGCCAACGTCCTGACTTTC.